The clone carrying this T cell receptor (beta chain) appeared many times. Antigen unknown. This CDR3 comprises 13 residues. Between the trimmed V and J ends, which lost 1 base and 5 bases, there was a span of 6 bases. CDR1 is SGHVS and CDR2 is FNYEAQ in the germline V gene. TCRdb fed the 5' RACE reads into MiXCR, producing one record per CDR3 protein. The sample carries 150,000 to 200,000 distinct CDR3 sequences, under 14% recorded once. This entry comes from a study of CD8 T cells in ankylosing spondylitis. The study's findings and limits: Clones linked to disease were reported to show significant enrichment in matched ankylosing spondylitis synovial fluid. Seemingly characteristic of ankylosing spondylitis blood was a TCR beta motif consisting of roughly 8 highly homologous variants. Some of these motif variants have turned up before, in reports on reactive arthritis synovial fluid and blood.

The rearrangement joins TRBV7-6 to TRBJ2-1; D unclear. The sequence was collected from a male donor with ankylosing spondylitis or in good health (not recorded which). Sequencing used blood, either unsorted or a sorted T cell fraction (not recorded which). CDR3 residues: CASSLGMNNEQFF. For the CDR3, the DNA is TGTGCCAGCAGCTTAGGGATGAACAATGAGCAGTTCTTC.